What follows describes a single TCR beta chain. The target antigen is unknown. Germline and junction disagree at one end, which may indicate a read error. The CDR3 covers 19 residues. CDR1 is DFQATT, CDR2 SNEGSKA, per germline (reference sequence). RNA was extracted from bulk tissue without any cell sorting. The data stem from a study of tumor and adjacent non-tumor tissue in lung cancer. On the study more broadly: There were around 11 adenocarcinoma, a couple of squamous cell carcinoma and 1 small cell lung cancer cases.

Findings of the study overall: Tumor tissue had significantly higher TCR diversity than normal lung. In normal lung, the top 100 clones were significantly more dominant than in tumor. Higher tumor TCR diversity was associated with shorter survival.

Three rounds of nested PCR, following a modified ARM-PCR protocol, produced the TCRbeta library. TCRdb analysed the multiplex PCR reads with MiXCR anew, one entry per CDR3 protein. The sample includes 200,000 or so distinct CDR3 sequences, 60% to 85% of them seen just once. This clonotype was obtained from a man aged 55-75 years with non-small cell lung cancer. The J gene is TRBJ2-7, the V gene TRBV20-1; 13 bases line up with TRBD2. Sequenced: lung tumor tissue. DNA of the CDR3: TGCGGTGCTAGAGCTAGTAGAAGAAGGGGACTAGCGGGATCTCTTGAGGAGTACTTC. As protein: CGARASRRRGLAGSLEEYF.